The 4 T cell receptor beta chains given below trace back to one sample, sequenced in a study of blood T cell repertoires in COVID-19. Produced via immunoSEQ multiplex PCR; TCRdb's table is partial and in-frame only. The table includes roughly 300,000 clones, 85% detected once. Sequenced sample: PBMCs or T cells enriched from blood (not recorded which). The receptors come from a woman aged 45-65 years who had recovered from COVID-19.

The chain carries TRBV11-2 and TRBJ2-1; D unresolved. CDR1 is SGHAT and CDR2 is FQNNGV in the germline V gene. Trimming removed 0 bases from V and 7 bases from J, with 4 bases in between. This CDR3 region has 12 residues. CDR3 DNA sequence: TGTGCCAGCAGCTTAGACGGGAATGAGCAGTTCTTC. This sequence encodes CASSLDGNEQFF.

The chain links TRBV28 to TRBJ1-5; 10 positions agree with TRBD1. J gave up 9 bases and V 3 bases, and 8 bases lay outside the gene matches. Germline CDR1 MDHEN, CDR2 SYDVKM. This CDR3 contains 15 residues. CDR3 protein: CASSFSTGGYAPQHF. In nucleotides, the CDR3 is TGTGCCAGCAGTTTCTCGACAGGGGGCTACGCGCCCCAGCATTTT.

J is TRBJ2-2 and V is TRBV5-1, with 7 bases fitting TRBD1. The CDR3 covers 15 residues. Germline V gene lookup returns CDR1 SGHRS and CDR2 YFSETQ. Germline trimming cut 0 bases from V and 3 bases from J; bases unmatched to any gene: 2. The CDR3 spells CASSLGDSYTGELFF. CDR3 coding DNA: TGCGCCAGCAGCTTGGGGGACAGCTACACCGGGGAGCTGTTTTTT.

The chain couples TRBV24-1 to TRBJ2-2; D is unresolved. With 5 bases removed from V and 4 bases from J, the gap between germline ends came to 4 bases. The germline V gene has CDR1 KGHDR and CDR2 SFDVKD. The CDR3 loop spans 12 amino acids. In DNA form, the CDR3 reads TGTGCCACCAGTGCTCTCACCGGGGAGCTGTTTTTT. Translated: CATSALTGELFF.